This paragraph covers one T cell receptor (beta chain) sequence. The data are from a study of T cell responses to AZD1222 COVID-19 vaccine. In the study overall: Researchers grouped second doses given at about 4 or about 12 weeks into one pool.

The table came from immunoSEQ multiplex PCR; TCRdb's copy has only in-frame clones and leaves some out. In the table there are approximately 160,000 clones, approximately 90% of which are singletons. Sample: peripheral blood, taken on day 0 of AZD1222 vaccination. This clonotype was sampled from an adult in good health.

CDR3: CASSQGGLAGPTYNEQFF. In DNA, the CDR3 is TGTGCCAGCAGCCAAGGGGGACTAGCGGGACCTACCTACAATGAGCAGTTCTTC. The rearrangement joins TRBV4-2 to TRBJ2-1, with 13 bases identical to TRBD2. The CDR3 length is 18 residues. With V trimmed by 1 base and J by 2 bases, 5 bases remained unmatched. Germline CDR1 reads LGHNA; CDR2 reads YNFKEQ.